This TCR beta chain was captured by sequencing in a study of T-cell reconstitution after alpha-beta-depleted transplantation in children. V was shortened by 0 bases and J by 7 bases, with 3 bases between the two germline ends. CDR3 size: 12 residues. Per germline, CDR1 MNHEY and CDR2 SVGAGI. The library targeted TCRbeta and was prepared with unique molecular identifiers. TCRdb recomputed calls from the PCR reads with MiXCR, one row per CDR3 protein. This sample has approximately 400,000 distinct CDR3 sequences, with roughly a tenth found just once. There are a few counts of this clonotype. Sequences were derived from PBMCs from the stem cell graft donor, sampled from the stem cell graft. The V and J genes are TRBV6-5 and TRBJ2-2; D is undetermined. This TCR derives from a human donor who donated a stem cell graft to a child with acute myeloid leukemia. CDR3 DNA sequence: TGTGCCAGCAGTTACTCGAACGGGGAGCTGTTTTTT. Its protein is CASSYSNGELFF.